The clone carrying this TCR beta chain was counted a few times. What it binds is unknown. V was pared by 5 bases and J by 4 bases, with 14 bases of the junction left unmatched. Per germline, CDR1 SGHTA and CDR2 FQGNSA. The CDR3 is 17 amino acids. PCR was performed using 60 Vbeta and 13 Jbeta primers. TCRdb's copy holds only in-frame clones and misses some; the assay was immunoSEQ multiplex PCR. In the table there are about 200,000 clones, more than 9.5% of which are singletons. This sample was included in a study of cytomegalovirus exposure and HLA in healthy donors. Study-wide results and caveats: In an earlier analysis, productive rearrangement rates for most beta V segments clustered near 87% or 30%. Later analysis demonstrated an association between a missense DCLRE1C variant and TCR beta V- and J-gene trimming. TCR beta chains numbering roughly 150 were designated cytomegalovirus-associated.

The material sequenced was PBMCs. The rearrangement links TRBV7-2 to TRBJ1-3, with 7 bases that match TRBD1. The sequence was obtained from a man over 45 in good health and CMV-seropositive. Here the CDR3 DNA reads TGTGCCAGCAGCCGTCTCCTTACAGGGGTGGCAGGAAACACCATATATTTT. The encoded protein is CASSRLLTGVAGNTIYF.